This T cell receptor (beta chain) appears in the sequencing data of a study of blood T cell repertoires in COVID-19. Background on the study: T cells, B-cell-depleted T cells, or PBMCs supplied cDNA or gDNA.

Libraries were prepared by immunoSEQ multiplex PCR; TCRdb keeps only in-frame clonotypes and omits some of them. The sample yields approximately 76,000 clones, around nine tenths seen once. Germline V gene data show CDR1 as MNHEY and CDR2 as SMNVEV (reference sequence). This CDR3 has 14 residues. V was shortened by 2 bases and J by 2 bases, with 7 bases between the two germline ends. The V and J genes are TRBV27 and TRBJ1-3, with D perhaps matching TRBD1 (6 bases). This clonotype originated in a human donor in a cohort sampled during active COVID-19. What was sequenced was peripheral blood. DNA for the CDR3: TGTGCCAGCAGTTTAGCAGGGGCTGGAAACACCATATATTTT. It is translated as CASSLAGAGNTIYF.